This T cell receptor beta chain was documented in a study of cytomegalovirus exposure and HLA in healthy donors. CDR3 length equals 17 residues. The ends were cut back, 5 bases at V and 0 bases at J, with 14 bases in the middle. In germline, CDR1 is SEHNR, CDR2 FQNEAQ (reference sequence). The PCR had 60 Vbeta and 13 Jbeta primers. Clones were read by immunoSEQ multiplex PCR, and TCRdb kept only the in-frame ones, dropping some. Altogether 99,000 or so clones are present, over 70% being singletons, with the ten largest covering around 1.3%. This chain joins TRBV7-9 and TRBJ2-6, with a possible D match to TRBD1 (5 bases). The specimen sequenced was PBMCs. The TCR originated in a man aged 35-49 years in good health and CMV-seronegative. The CDR3 DNA is TGTGCCAGCAGCCCCAGGGATACTTCCTCTGGGGCCAACGTCCTGACTTTC. This encodes CASSPRDTSSGANVLTF.